This TCR beta chain was sequenced during a study of spatial heterogeneity in lung cancer. This clonotype is termed medium-sized. Its antigen is not identified. Points from the study as a whole: Expanded intratumoral alpha and beta TCR counts tracked tumor mutation counts.

CDR3 size: 16 residues. Germline trimming cut 4 bases from V and 7 bases from J; bases unmatched to any gene: 12. Each CDR3 protein gets one entry after TCRdb re-called the 5' RACE reads with MiXCR. The table shows about 3,000 distinct CDR3 sequences, with 10% to 11% occurring only once. The sample's time point: sample taken at primary tumor resection. The chain combines TRBV5-3 with TRBJ2-2, with TRBD2 identical over 8 bases. TRBV5-3 belongs to the ORF category, with a function that is uncertain. This sequence was found in a male donor with early-stage non-small cell lung cancer. The sample in question was lung tumor tissue, obtained at surgery. The CDR3 DNA follows: TGTGCCAGAAGCGCACCAACGGGGGGGCTGAACGGGGAGCTGTTTTTT. This codes for CARSAPTGGLNGELFF.